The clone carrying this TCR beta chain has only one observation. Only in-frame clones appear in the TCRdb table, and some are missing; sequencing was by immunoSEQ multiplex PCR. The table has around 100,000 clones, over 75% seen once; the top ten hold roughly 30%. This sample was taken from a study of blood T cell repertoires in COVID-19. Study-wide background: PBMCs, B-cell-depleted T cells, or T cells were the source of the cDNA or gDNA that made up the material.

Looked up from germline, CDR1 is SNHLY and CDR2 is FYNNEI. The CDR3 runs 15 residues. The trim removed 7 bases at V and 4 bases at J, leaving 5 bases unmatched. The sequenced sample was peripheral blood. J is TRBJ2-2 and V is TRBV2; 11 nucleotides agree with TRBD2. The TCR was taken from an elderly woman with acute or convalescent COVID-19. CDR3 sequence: CASNFGTSGTGELFF. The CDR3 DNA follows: TGTGCCAGCAACTTCGGGACTAGCGGCACCGGGGAGCTGTTTTTT. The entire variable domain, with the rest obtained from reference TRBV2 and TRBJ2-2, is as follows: EPEVTQTPSHQVTQMGQEVILRCVPISNHLYFYWYRQILGQKVEFLVSFYNNEISEKSEIFDDQFSVERPDGSNFTLKIRSTKLEDSAMYFCASNFGTSGTGELFFGEGSRLTVL.